The clone carrying this T cell receptor (beta chain) was detected only once. Germline trimming cut 2 bases from V and 4 bases from J; bases unmatched to any gene: 5. Germline V gene lookup returns CDR1 SNHLY and CDR2 FYNNEI. This CDR3 contains 14 residues. The data stem from a study of blood T cell repertoires in COVID-19. Whole-study context: Sample material is recorded as cDNA or gDNA derived from T cells, B-cell-depleted T cells, or PBMCs.

As originally analysed: Researchers report that nucleated cell counts were estimated from reference gene primer amplification. TCRdb keeps only in-frame clones here, not all; method: immunoSEQ multiplex PCR. V and J calls and clone size are those listed in that table; D and trimming were worked out from the DNA. The profile shows roughly 130,000 clones, 84% of them singletons. This TCR was recovered from a woman in her 30s who had recovered from COVID-19. The sample taken for sequencing was peripheral blood. The rearrangement uses TRBV2 and TRBJ2-7, with 7 bases fitting TRBD2. DNA of the CDR3: TGTGCCAGCAGTGAACAAGGGGAGGGGTACGAGCAGTACTTC. It yields the protein CASSEQGEGYEQYF. Using reference TRBV2 and TRBJ2-7 for the parts outside the CDR3, the full variable domain is EPEVTQTPSHQVTQMGQEVILRCVPISNHLYFYWYRQILGQKVEFLVSFYNNEISEKSEIFDDQFSVERPDGSNFTLKIRSTKLEDSAMYFCASSEQGEGYEQYFGPGTRLTVT.